The 21 T cell receptor beta chains reported below all come from one sample, sequenced in a study of cytomegalovirus exposure and HLA in healthy donors. The study ran its PCR with 60 Vbeta and 13 Jbeta primers. The data were produced by immunoSEQ multiplex PCR, yet TCRdb's version contains in-frame clones alone and is incomplete. The sample contains 130,000 to 150,000 clones, over 60% of which appear only once. Sequencing was performed on PBMCs. These receptors were collected from a man between 35 and 55 years old in good health and CMV-seropositive.

This sequence joins TRBV28 and TRBJ2-5, with 7 bases identical to TRBD1. V dropped 4 bases and J dropped 2; count of bases not matched to a gene: 7. This CDR3 has 15 amino acids. Germline V lookup: CDR1 MDHEN, CDR2 SYDVKM. In DNA, the CDR3 is TGTGCCAGCAGTTCCCGGGACAGCCAACAAGAGACCCAGTACTTC. This sequence encodes CASSSRDSQQETQYF. The complete variable domain, with remaining parts taken from reference TRBV28 and TRBJ2-5, reads DVKVTQSSRYLVKRTGEKVFLECVQDMDHENMFWYRQDPGLGLRLIYFSYDVKMKEKGDIPEGYSVSREKKERFSLILESASTNQTSMYLCASSSRDSQQETQYFGPGTRLLVL.

This clone was detected a few times. The chain combines TRBV19 with TRBJ2-1; 8 bases agree with TRBD2. This CDR3 region has 17 residues. CDR1 and CDR2 (germline): LNHDA, SQIVND (reference sequence). V trimming: 1 base; J trimming: 2 bases; junction bases outside the gene matches: 7. For the CDR3, the DNA is TGTGCCAGTAGTATAGGGCCACGGGGACTAGCCTACAATGAGCAGTTCTTC. It codes for CASSIGPRGLAYNEQFF.

The V and J genes are TRBV23-1 and TRBJ1-4; D is possibly TRBD1 (5 bases). TRBV23-1 is recorded as an ORF, its role being uncertain. The CDR3 has 14 amino acids. V was cut by 5 bases and J by 3 bases, with 10 bases left in between. The CDR3 here is CASSIGGSNEKLFF. Written as DNA, the CDR3 is TGCGCCAGCAGTATCGGGGGATCTAATGAAAAACTGTTTTTT.

The DNA of the CDR3 is TGTGCCAGCAGTGATACAGGCAGCTCCTATAATTCACCCCTCCACTTT. Translation gives CASSDTGSSYNSPLHF. The chain carries TRBV6-1 and TRBJ1-6, with TRBD1 as a possible D gene (5 bases). V gave up 3 bases and J gave up 0 bases, with 9 bases separating them. The CDR3 length is 16 residues. From germline, CDR1 is MNHNS and CDR2 SASEGT.

The DNA for the CDR3 is TGCAGCGCCCCCCCGTCCAGGACAGGCACAGATACGCAGTATTTT. Encoded protein: CSAPPSRTGTDTQYF. The V and J genes are TRBV29-1 and TRBJ2-3; D is possibly TRBD1 (6 bases). Germline V gives CDR1 SQVTM, CDR2 ANQGSEA. The CDR3 contains 15 residues. V was cut by 7 bases and J by 1 base, with 18 bases left in between.

The chain employs TRBV19 and TRBJ2-7, with 8 bases identical to TRBD1. Trimming at V came to 4 bases and at J to 2 bases, leaving 4 bases not matched to a gene. Per germline, CDR1 LNHDA and CDR2 SQIVND (reference sequence). The CDR3 consists of 14 residues. The CDR3 is CASSTWTGTYEQYF. CDR3 sequence (DNA): TGTGCCAGTAGTACCTGGACAGGGACCTACGAGCAGTACTTC.

The chain joins TRBV7-6 to TRBJ2-5, with D possibly matching TRBD1 (5 bases). This CDR3 is built from 17 residues. Trimming took off 1 base at V and 2 bases at J, with 17 bases between the two ends. Germline values: CDR1 SGHVS, CDR2 FNYEAQ. This CDR3 is CASSLVGGAVQQETQYF. The CDR3 coding sequence is TGTGCCAGCAGCTTAGTGGGTGGGGCAGTCCAGCAAGAGACCCAGTACTTC.

This clone was counted only a few times. V gene TRBV5-7 combines with J gene TRBJ2-7; no clear D. TRBV5-7 is known as an ORF, though its function is uncertain. This CDR3 spans 11 amino acids. The V gene lost 0 bases and the J gene lost 6 bases, with 4 bases spanning the gap. The DNA of the CDR3 is TGTGCCAGCAGCTTGGCCTGCGAGCAGTACTTC. Its protein is CASSLACEQYF.

This chain uses TRBV6-5 with TRBJ1-6; 10 nucleotides agree with TRBD1. The junction had 7 bases not matched to a gene; V was cut back by 6 bases and J by 8 bases. The CDR3 loop spans 15 amino acids. The germline gives CDR1 MNHEY, CDR2 SVGAGI. CDR3 in amino acids: CASRWDRGGDSPLHF. Here the CDR3 DNA reads TGTGCCAGCAGATGGGACAGGGGAGGCGATTCACCCCTCCACTTT.

V and J are TRBV19 and TRBJ2-3; 10 positions match TRBD2. Trimming cost V 1 base and J 3 bases; bases outside gene matches: 10. The length of the CDR3 is 18 residues. Germline V gives CDR1 LNHDA, CDR2 SQIVND (reference sequence). The CDR3 here is CASSIATELAGETDTQYF. As DNA, the CDR3 is TGTGCCAGTAGTATAGCTACAGAGCTAGCGGGAGAAACAGATACGCAGTATTTT.

This chain connects TRBV7-2 to TRBJ2-1; D is possibly TRBD1 (7 bases). CDR1 and CDR2 (germline): SGHTA, FQGNSA. Trimming removed 4 bases from V and 8 bases from J, with 12 bases in between. This CDR3 contains 13 residues. The CDR3 sequence: CASSSFRGDEQFF. In DNA, the CDR3 is TGTGCCAGCAGCTCCTTCAGGGGGGATGAGCAGTTCTTC.

Here the CDR3 DNA reads TGTGCCAGCAGCCGTCGACAGGGGCAAACTCCTAACTATGGCTACACCTTC. Encoded protein: CASSRRQGQTPNYGYTF. This chain uses TRBV4-2 with TRBJ1-2; 8 positions match TRBD1. The germline V gene encodes CDR1 LGHNA and CDR2 YNFKEQ. Losses at the gene ends were 4 bases for V and 0 bases for J; bases not matched to a gene: 10. The CDR3 sequence is 17 residues long.

This clone appeared once. CDR3 loop: CASRLQGALPDTQYF. For the CDR3, the DNA is TGTGCCAGCAGACTACAGGGGGCGCTGCCAGATACGCAGTATTTT. This sequence joins TRBV28 and TRBJ2-3, with TRBD1 matching over 9 bases. V was clipped by 6 bases and J by 4 bases; unmatched bases: 8. Germline V gene sequence: CDR1 MDHEN, CDR2 SYDVKM. This CDR3 spans 15 amino acids.

The V call is TRBV5-8, the J call TRBJ1-1, with D unclear. The ends were cut back, 2 bases at V and 4 bases at J, with 12 bases in the middle. Germline CDR1 is SGHTS and CDR2 is YDEGEE. This CDR3 is built from 14 residues. The CDR3 protein is CASSFGNRITEAFF. Here the CDR3 DNA reads TGTGCCAGCAGCTTCGGGAACAGAATCACTGAAGCTTTCTTT.

Comments on this clone: A junction end diverges from the germline sequence, so it may reflect a read error. The chain combines TRBV28 with TRBJ2-2, with D uncertain. Germline V CDR1 and CDR2: MDHEN, SYDVKM. CDR3 length: 14 residues. In DNA form, the CDR3 reads TGTGCCAGCACTTTAAAGCCCCTCACTGGGGAGCTGTTTTTT. It codes for CASTLKPLTGELFF.

The chain carries TRBV27 and TRBJ2-1; D is unclear. Trimming took off 0 bases at V and 6 bases at J, with 6 bases between the two ends. Germline V gene sequence: CDR1 MNHEY, CDR2 SMNVEV (reference sequence). The CDR3 runs 13 residues. CDR3 residues: CASSLSSVNEQFF. Written as DNA, the CDR3 is TGTGCCAGCAGTTTATCCTCGGTCAATGAGCAGTTCTTC.

The V call is TRBV5-6, the J call TRBJ1-3, with D possibly TRBD1 on 6 matching bases. V gave up 0 bases and J gave up 3 bases, with 13 bases separating them. CDR1 and CDR2 (germline): SGHDT, YYEEEE. This CDR3 is 16 amino acids long. The DNA for the CDR3 is TGTGCCAGCAGCTTGGACCAGGGGCGTATTGGAAACACCATATATTTT. Protein sequence: CASSLDQGRIGNTIYF.

The gene calls are TRBV5-1 and TRBJ2-7; the match to TRBD2 covers 8 bases. The CDR3 length is 14 residues. The germline V gene encodes CDR1 SGHRS and CDR2 YFSETQ. Losses at the gene ends were 10 bases for V and 7 bases for J; bases not matched to a gene: 16. The CDR3 region is CACAGSSGDQEQYF. The DNA for the CDR3 is TGCGCCTGCGCGGGAAGTAGCGGGGACCAGGAGCAGTACTTC.

The chain has TRBV11-1 and TRBJ1-5; 7 bases are a match to TRBD1. The V gene's germline CDR1 is SGHAT and CDR2 FQDESV (reference sequence). V gave up 5 bases and J gave up 3 bases; unmatched junction bases: 7. The CDR3 length is 15 residues. CDR3 in amino acids: CASSIDGTVNQPQHF. In DNA form, the CDR3 reads TGTGCCAGCAGCATAGACGGGACAGTCAATCAGCCCCAGCATTTT.

Notes on this clone: Distinct nucleotide sequences in the sample also encode this CDR3. The J gene is TRBJ2-3, the V gene TRBV30, with TRBD2 matching over 9 bases. Unmatched junction bases numbered 4, after V lost 5 bases and J lost 4 bases. The germline gives CDR1 GTSNPN, CDR2 SVGIG (reference sequence). The CDR3 covers 13 residues. CDR3 loop: CAWDSGSPDTQYF. In nucleotides, the CDR3 is TGTGCCTGGGATAGCGGGAGTCCAGATACGCAGTATTTT.

The V gene is TRBV5-4, the J gene TRBJ2-5; D gene ambiguous. The last part of the DNA fits TRBJ2-7 better; the J call may be wrong. The CDR3 is 14 amino acids. Germline lookup yields CDR1 SGHNT and CDR2 YYREEE (reference sequence). The CDR3 nucleotides are TGTGCCAGCAGCTTCGATCTGAGCTCCTACGAGCAGTACTTC. Amino acid sequence: CASSFDLSSYEQYF.